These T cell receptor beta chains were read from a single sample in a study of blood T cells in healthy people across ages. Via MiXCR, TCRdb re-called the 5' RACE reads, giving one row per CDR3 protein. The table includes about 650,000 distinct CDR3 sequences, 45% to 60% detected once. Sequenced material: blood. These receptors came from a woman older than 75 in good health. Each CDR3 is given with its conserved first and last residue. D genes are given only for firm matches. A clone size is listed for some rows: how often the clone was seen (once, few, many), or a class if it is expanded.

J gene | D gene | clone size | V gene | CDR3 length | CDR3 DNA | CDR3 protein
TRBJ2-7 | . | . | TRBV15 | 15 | TGTGCCACCAGCAGAGCTAGGCTAAACTCCTACGAGCAGTACTTC | CATSRARLNSYEQYF
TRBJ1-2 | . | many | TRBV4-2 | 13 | TGTGCCAGCAGCCAAGACCCGACAGGAGTCTACACCTTC | CASSQDPTGVYTF
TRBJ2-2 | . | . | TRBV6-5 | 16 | TGTGCCAGCAGATTCGGGAGAGCTCCGAACACCGGGGAGCTGTTTTTT | CASRFGRAPNTGELFF
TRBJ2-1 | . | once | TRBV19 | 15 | TGTGCCAGTAGTCTCGGGAGAAGCGCCTACAATGAGCAGTTCTTC | CASSLGRSAYNEQFF
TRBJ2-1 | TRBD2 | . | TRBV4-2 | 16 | TGTGCCAGCAGCCAAGGAGCTAGCGGGAGGGCCAATGAGCAGTTCTTC | CASSQGASGRANEQFF
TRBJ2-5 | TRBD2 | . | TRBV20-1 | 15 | TGCAGTGCTAGAGATTCCGGGGGGGCCGGGGAGACCCAGTACTTC | CSARDSGGAGETQYF
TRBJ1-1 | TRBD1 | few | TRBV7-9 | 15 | TGTGCCAGCAGCGACACGAGACAGGGGAACACTGAAGCTTTCTTT | CASSDTRQGNTEAFF
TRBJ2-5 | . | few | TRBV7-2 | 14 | TGTGCCAGCAGCTTAGCTAGCCGGGGTCAGGGTTTGTACTTC | CASSLASRGQGLYF
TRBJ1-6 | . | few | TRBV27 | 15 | TGTGCCAGCAGTGGGGGTGATGTCGGTGGTTCACCCCTCCACTTT | CASSGGDVGGSPLHF
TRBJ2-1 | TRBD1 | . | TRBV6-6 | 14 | TGTGCCAGCAGGGGACAGCTAAGCTCCTACGAGCAGTTCTTC | CASRGQLSSYEQFF
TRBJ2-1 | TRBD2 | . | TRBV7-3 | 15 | TGTGCCAGCAGCGAACTAGCGGTGCATGGCAATGAGCAGTTCTTC | CASSELAVHGNEQFF
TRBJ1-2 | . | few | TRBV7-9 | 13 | TGTGCCAGTCCTTTGCCACTCAACTATGGCTACACCTTC | CASPLPLNYGYTF
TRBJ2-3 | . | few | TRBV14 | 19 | TGTGCCAGCAGCCAAGGGCGAACTCCCACCGCCCCTAGAACAGATACGCAGTATTTT | CASSQGRTPTAPRTDTQYF
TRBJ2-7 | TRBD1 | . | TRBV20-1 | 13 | TGCAGTGCCCCCTCGGACAGGGTCAACGAGCAGTACTTC | CSAPSDRVNEQYF
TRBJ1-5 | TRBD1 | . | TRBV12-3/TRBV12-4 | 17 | TGTGCCAGCAGTTTCCGGGACAGGGGATTTAGCAATCAGCCCCAGCATTTT | CASSFRDRGFSNQPQHF
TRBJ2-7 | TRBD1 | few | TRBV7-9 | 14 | TGTGCCAGCAGCGCCGGGACAGCCAGCTACGAGCAGTACTTC | CASSAGTASYEQYF
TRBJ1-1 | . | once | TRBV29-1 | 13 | TGCAGCGTTATCAGGGTAATGAACACTGAAGCTTTCTTT | CSVIRVMNTEAFF
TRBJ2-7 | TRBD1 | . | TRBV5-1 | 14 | TGCGCCAGCAGCCGACAGGGGGACGTCCACGAGCAGTACTTC | CASSRQGDVHEQYF